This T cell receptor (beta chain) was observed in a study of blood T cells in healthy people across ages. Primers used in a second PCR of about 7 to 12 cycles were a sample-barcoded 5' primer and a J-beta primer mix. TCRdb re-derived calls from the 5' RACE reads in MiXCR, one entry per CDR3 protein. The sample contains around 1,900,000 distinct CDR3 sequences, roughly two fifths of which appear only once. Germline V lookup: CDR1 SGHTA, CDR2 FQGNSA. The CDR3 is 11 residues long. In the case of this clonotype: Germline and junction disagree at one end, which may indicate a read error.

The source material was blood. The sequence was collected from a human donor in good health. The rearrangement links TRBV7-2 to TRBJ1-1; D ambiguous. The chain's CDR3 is CANSLYTEAFF. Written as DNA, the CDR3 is TGTGCCAACAGCTTGTATACTGAGGCTTTCTTT.